The source of this TCR beta chain is a study of T cell changes during pregnancy in multiple sclerosis. Produced via immunoSEQ multiplex PCR; TCRdb's table is partial and in-frame only. Of more than 60,000 clones listed, more than 85% are singletons. This TCR came from a female donor with multiple sclerosis, enrolled in a pregnancy study. The sequencing used peripheral blood, collected in the second trimester of pregnancy.

CDR3 DNA sequence: TGTGCCAGCAGCCAAGTCAACTACGAGCAGTACTTC. Residues: CASSQVNYEQYF. This sequence joins TRBV16 and TRBJ2-7; D gene uncertain. V lost 2 bases, J lost 3 bases, and 5 bases lay in between. From germline, CDR1 is KGHSY and CDR2 FQNENV. The CDR3 loop spans 12 amino acids.